Listed below are T cell receptor beta chains from one sample, sequenced in a study of cytomegalovirus exposure and HLA in healthy donors. TCRdb keeps only in-frame clones here, not all; method: immunoSEQ multiplex PCR. In the table there are roughly 130,000 clones, 80% of which are singletons. The specimen sequenced was PBMCs. These receptors were obtained from a man aged 25-40 years in good health and CMV-seronegative. Each CDR3 is given with its conserved first and last residue. Fields, in order: clone size, V gene, D gene, J gene, CDR3 DNA, CDR3 protein. D genes are given only for firm matches. Clone size is not always given. Where it is, it says once, few, many or a class for expanded clones.

>.|TRBV27|.|TRBJ2-1
TGTGCCAGCAGTTTTAAGAGGCGCCCCAATGAGCAGTTCTTC
CASSFKRRPNEQFF
>.|TRBV27|TRBD1|TRBJ1-2
TGTGCCAGCAGACCGGGACAGGGGTTCTATGGCTACACCTTC
CASRPGQGFYGYTF
>.|TRBV7-9|.|TRBJ1-1
TGTGCCAGCGGCCCCCCCCAGGGAATGAACACTGAAGCTTTCTTT
CASGPPQGMNTEAFF
>.|TRBV30|.|TRBJ1-2
TGTGCCTGGAGTGTACTTTCGGGGGGGAGCTACACCTTC
CAWSVLSGGSYTF
>.|TRBV6-1|TRBD1|TRBJ2-7
TGTGCCAGCAGTCCCACAGGGGTTTCCTACGAGCAGTACTTC
CASSPTGVSYEQYF
>few|TRBV4-3|.|TRBJ2-3
TGCGCCAGCAGCCAAGACCAGCGGGGCACAGATACGCAGTATTTT
CASSQDQRGTDTQYF
>.|TRBV5-1|.|TRBJ1-2
TGCGCCAGCAGCTTGAATCCGGGTTTGGGCTATGGCTACACCTTC
CASSLNPGLGYGYTF
>.|TRBV7-2|.|TRBJ2-7
TGTGCCAGCAGCTTAGTAGGTGGAGGGAGTGAGCAGTACTTC
CASSLVGGGSEQYF
>.|TRBV7-6|TRBD2|TRBJ2-3
TGTGCCAGCAGCTTTCTAGCGGGAGACGGGGATACGCAGTATTTT
CASSFLAGDGDTQYF
>.|TRBV4-1|TRBD2|TRBJ2-1
TGCGCCAGCAGCCAGGGCCTAGCGGGGGTCAACAATGAGCAGTTCTTC
CASSQGLAGVNNEQFF
>.|TRBV5-4|.|TRBJ1-1
TGTGCCAGCAGCCGGCTAGGGGCCCTTTTCACTGAAGCTTTCTTT
CASSRLGALFTEAFF
>few|TRBV27|TRBD1|TRBJ2-1
TGTGCCAGCAGTTCGAGGGGGCCGACCGGTGAGCAGTTCTTC
CASSSRGPTGEQFF
>.|TRBV7-2|TRBD1|TRBJ2-7
TGTGCCAGCAGCTCGAGGACAGGGGGCGAATACGAGCAGTACTTC
CASSSRTGGEYEQYF
>.|TRBV5-1|TRBD2|TRBJ2-5
TGCGCCAGCAGGACGACCACTAGCGGGGGCCAAGAGACCCAGTACTTC
CASRTTTSGGQETQYF
>.|TRBV10-1|TRBD1|TRBJ1-1
TGCGCCAGCAGACCCCGGGACAGGGGATCTCTGTATACTGAAGCTTTCTTT
CASRPRDRGSLYTEAFF
>.|TRBV27|TRBD2|TRBJ2-5
TGTGCCAGCAGTTTGAGTAGCGGGGGAACCCAGTACTTC
CASSLSSGGTQYF
>.|TRBV18|.|TRBJ2-5
TGTGCCAGCTCACCCCCTGGGAGGATCCTGGAGACCCAGTACTTC
CASSPPGRILETQYF
>.|TRBV4-3|.|TRBJ2-7
TGCGCCAGCAGCCAAGAGGGGGGAGCCTACGAGCAGTACTTC
CASSQEGGAYEQYF
>.|TRBV25-1|.|TRBJ1-4
TGTGCCAGCAGTATGACGTCTCCCAGGGGTGAAAAACTGTTTTTT
CASSMTSPRGEKLFF
>.|TRBV5-1|.|TRBJ2-7
TGCGCCAGCAGCTTGGGACTCTACTACGAGCAGTACTTC
CASSLGLYYEQYF
>once|TRBV28|.|TRBJ1-1
TGTGCCAGCAGTTTATTTACACAGAACACTGAAGCTTTCTTT
CASSLFTQNTEAFF
>.|TRBV6-1|.|TRBJ2-2
TGTGCCAGCAGTGAACACGGAGCCGGGGAGCTGTTTTTT
CASSEHGAGELFF
>once|TRBV14|.|TRBJ2-3
TGTGCCAGCAGCCAAGGCACAGCTAGCACAGATACGCAGTATTTT
CASSQGTASTDTQYF
>.|TRBV9|TRBD2|TRBJ2-5
TGTGCCAGCAGCGTAGGGGCTAGCGGGGCGGCCTTCCAAGAGACCCAGTACTTC
CASSVGASGAAFQETQYF
>.|TRBV14|.|TRBJ1-2
TGTGCCAGCAGCCAACGAGTTAACTATGGCTACACCTTC
CASSQRVNYGYTF
>.|TRBV10-3|TRBD1|TRBJ1-1
TGTGCCATCAGTGGACGGGACAGCGAAGCTTTCTTT
CAISGRDSEAFF